Listed below are T cell receptor beta chains from one sample, sequenced in a study of cytomegalovirus exposure and HLA in healthy donors. Here immunoSEQ multiplex PCR was the method, and the copy in TCRdb shows in-frame clones only, minus some. The profile covers under 200,000 clones, with around 68% appearing a single time and around 3% taken by the ten largest. Sequencing input: PBMCs. These receptors were obtained from a woman in her thirties or forties in good health and CMV-seropositive. CDR3s include the opening cysteine and the closing phenylalanine or tryptophan. D genes are given only for firm matches. Clone size is shown for a subset of rows, as once, few, many or a class of expanded clone.

j_gene	abundance	d_gene	v_gene	CDR3nt	CDR3aa
TRBJ2-7	once	TRBD2	TRBV5-1	TGCGCCAGCAGCTCCGGGACTAGCGGGAGGTCCGAGCAGTACTTC	CASSSGTSGRSEQYF
TRBJ2-3	few	TRBD2	TRBV4-1	TGCGCCAGCAGCCAAGATGGTAGCGGGGGGAGGGGAGATACGCAGTATTTT	CASSQDGSGGRGDTQYF
TRBJ1-3	-	-	TRBV5-1	TGCGCCAGCAGCAAGGCGTCCTCTGGAGACACCATATATTTT	CASSKASSGDTIYF
TRBJ2-5	-	TRBD2	TRBV7-9	TGTGCCAGCAGCTTTCCCAGACTAGCGGGGAAAGGAGAGACCCAGTACTTC	CASSFPRLAGKGETQYF
TRBJ2-3	-	TRBD1	TRBV29-1	TGCAGCGTTGAAGATGACAGGGGCTGGACAGATACGCAGTATTTT	CSVEDDRGWTDTQYF
TRBJ2-7	-	TRBD2	TRBV7-8	TGTGCCAGCAGACTTAGCGGGGGGCCTTACGAGCAGTACTTC	CASRLSGGPYEQYF
TRBJ1-1	-	TRBD1	TRBV27	TGTGCCAGCAGGGAACAGGGGAATGAGGCGAACACTGAAGCTTTCTTT	CASREQGNEANTEAFF
TRBJ2-7	-	-	TRBV27	TGTGCCAGCAGTTTGGAAGGACACTTCTACGAGCAGTACTTC	CASSLEGHFYEQYF
TRBJ2-7	-	-	TRBV4-1	TGCGCCAGCAGCCAAGATGGAGAGGGGGGGTACGAGCAGTACTTC	CASSQDGEGGYEQYF
TRBJ1-1	-	TRBD1	TRBV6-6	TGTGCCAGCAGGCAGGGGGCGCGTGGAGGGAACACTGAAGCTTTCTTT	CASRQGARGGNTEAFF
TRBJ2-3	once	-	TRBV5-6	TGTGCCAGCAGTGACAGAACTTGGGAGGCAGATACGCAGTATTTT	CASSDRTWEADTQYF
TRBJ2-1	-	TRBD2	TRBV5-1	TGCGCCAGCAGCCCGACTAGCCCGAGCTCCTACAATGAGCAGTTCTTC	CASSPTSPSSYNEQFF
TRBJ2-1	-	TRBD2	TRBV18	TGTGCCAGCTCACCAGGGACTAGCGGGAGCTACAATGAGCAGTTCTTC	CASSPGTSGSYNEQFF
TRBJ1-1	-	-	TRBV12-5	TGTGCTAGTGGTTTGCCCCGCGGAGAAGCTTTCTTT	CASGLPRGEAFF
TRBJ2-3	-	TRBD2	TRBV25-1	TGTGCCAGCAGTGAAGGGACTAGCGGACGCACAGATACGCAGTATTTT	CASSEGTSGRTDTQYF
TRBJ2-7	-	TRBD1	TRBV7-9	TGTGCCAGCAGCCGGGAGACAGGGGGGACTACCTACGAGCAGTACTTC	CASSRETGGTTYEQYF
TRBJ1-2	few	-	TRBV9	TGTGCCAGCAGCGAACGAAGCCAAATAGACAGTAACTATAACTATGGCTACACCTTC	CASSERSQIDSNYNYGYTF
TRBJ2-7	-	-	TRBV28	TGTGCCAGCAGTTTAATCTCAGGGTCCTACGAGCAGTACTTC	CASSLISGSYEQYF
TRBJ1-1	-	TRBD1	TRBV11-3	TGTGCCAGCAGCGGCGACAGGGACACTGAAGCTTTCTTT	CASSGDRDTEAFF
TRBJ2-3	-	-	TRBV4-2	TGTGCCAGCAGCCAAGAAACGCGAGATACGCAGTATTTT	CASSQETRDTQYF
TRBJ1-1	few	-	TRBV28	TGTGCCAGCAGTCTGTACACTGAAGCTTTCTTT	CASSLYTEAFF
TRBJ1-2	-	-	TRBV28	TGTGCCAGCAGGGAGGGGTATGGCTACACCTTC	CASREGYGYTF
TRBJ2-6	-	TRBD1	TRBV5-1	TGCGCCAGCAGCCCGGGACAGGGCTACTCTGGGGCCAACGTCCTGACTTTC	CASSPGQGYSGANVLTF
TRBJ2-1	-	-	TRBV2	TGTGCCAGCAGTAAGACTAGTAACTCCTACAATGAGCAGTTCTTC	CASSKTSNSYNEQFF
TRBJ2-2	-	-	TRBV7-9	TGTTCCAGCAGCTTAGTCCCGGGGGCGAACACCGGGGAGCTGTTTTTT	CSSSLVPGANTGELFF
TRBJ1-1	-	-	TRBV5-1	TGCGCCAGCAGCCTTAGCCAGAACACTGAAGCTTTCTTT	CASSLSQNTEAFF
TRBJ2-5	-	-	TRBV7-2	TGTGCCAGCAGCTTCCCTACAGGGTTAGAGACCCAGTACTTC	CASSFPTGLETQYF
TRBJ2-3	few	-	TRBV18	TGTGCCAGCTCACCGCCCAGCGTGGCCAGCACAGATACGCAGTATTTT	CASSPPSVASTDTQYF
TRBJ2-1	-	TRBD2	TRBV12-5	TGTGCTAGTGGTGCTTGGGGGGGGGTGGGTAAGAATGAGCAGTTCTTC	CASGAWGGVGKNEQFF
TRBJ2-3	-	-	TRBV29-1	TGCAGCGTTGCCGGACTTGGCACAGATACGCAGTATTTT	CSVAGLGTDTQYF
TRBJ1-2	few	TRBD1	TRBV15	TGTGCCACCAGCAAACAACAGGGGGCGGAAACCACCTATGGCTACACCTTC	CATSKQQGAETTYGYTF
TRBJ2-7	-	-	TRBV28	TGTGCCAGCACCTCAGGCTACGAGCAGTACTTC	CASTSGYEQYF
TRBJ2-7	-	TRBD1	TRBV25-1	TGTGCCAGCAGTGAGCCTCAGACAGGGGCTACCTACGAGCAGTACTTC	CASSEPQTGATYEQYF
TRBJ1-2	few	TRBD1	TRBV27	TGTGCCAGCAGTTTCTCAGGGGGTATTAACTATGGCTACACCTTC	CASSFSGGINYGYTF
TRBJ2-7	-	-	TRBV4-3	TGCGCCAGCAGCCAGGGGGGGGGAGGGGGGGAGCAGTACTTC	CASSQGGGGGEQYF
TRBJ1-5	-	-	TRBV6-1	TGTGCCAGCAGTGAATGGAGCAATCAGCCCCAGAATTTT	CASSEWSNQPQNF
TRBJ1-4	once	TRBD1	TRBV4-3	TGCGCCAGCAGCCAAGTCGGTGGGACAGGGGTTGAAAAACTGTTTTTT	CASSQVGGTGVEKLFF
TRBJ2-1	-	TRBD1	TRBV6-5	TGTGCCAGCAGTTACGGGGGACAGGGCAACAATGAGCAGTTCTTC	CASSYGGQGNNEQFF
TRBJ1-5	-	-	TRBV7-2	TGTGCCAGCAGCGGTCCGGGAAATCAGCCCCAGAATTTT	CASSGPGNQPQNF
TRBJ2-3	few	TRBD2	TRBV4-3	TGCGCCAGCAGCATTCGGACTAGCGGGGGTGCAGATACGCAGTATTTT	CASSIRTSGGADTQYF
TRBJ2-4	-	TRBD2	TRBV2	TGTGCCAGCAGGATCGGCGGGGGGACTAGCGATGACATTCAGTACTTC	CASRIGGGTSDDIQYF
TRBJ2-7	-	TRBD2	TRBV19	TGTGCCAGTAACGGGGACTACCTCTACGAGCAGTACTTC	CASNGDYLYEQYF
TRBJ2-2	-	-	TRBV28	TGTGCCAGCAGGGCCCCGACAGGGAACACCGGGGAGCTGTTTTTT	CASRAPTGNTGELFF
TRBJ2-1	-	-	TRBV27	TGTGCCAGCAGTTCCCCCCTAGGCGGGCGGAATGAGCAGTTCTTC	CASSSPLGGRNEQFF
TRBJ2-6	-	-	TRBV18	TGTGCCAGCTCACCCACAGGGCCTGGGGCCAACGTCCTGACTTTC	CASSPTGPGANVLTF
TRBJ1-3	-	TRBD1	TRBV23-1	TGCGCCAGCAGTCAATCGCGAGGGACAGAGGAAGACTCTGGAAACACCATATATTTT	CASSQSRGTEEDSGNTIYF
TRBJ2-5	-	-	TRBV11-2	TGTGCCAGCAGCTCGACAGCTTCTCAAGAGACCCAGTACTTC	CASSSTASQETQYF
TRBJ2-1	-	TRBD2	TRBV4-1	TGCGCCAGCAGCCAGGGACTAGCGGGAGTCAGTGAGCAGTTCTTC	CASSQGLAGVSEQFF
TRBJ1-5	-	-	TRBV4-1	TGCGCCAGCAGCCAAGCCTCGCGGGGGAAAGCCCAGCATTTT	CASSQASRGKAQHF
TRBJ2-1	-	-	TRBV5-1	TGCGCCAGCATGGCGGGCGGGGCGTACAATGAGCAGTTCTTC	CASMAGGAYNEQFF
TRBJ2-1	-	-	TRBV5-1	TGCGCCAGCAGCACCAGACAGGTGAGCTCCTACAATGAGCAGTTCTTC	CASSTRQVSSYNEQFF
TRBJ2-7	-	TRBD2	TRBV4-3	TGCGCCAGCAGCTCCGGCGGGGGAACCTACGAGCAGTACTTC	CASSSGGGTYEQYF
TRBJ1-1	-	-	TRBV7-9	TGTGCCAGCAGCCCTACTAAGCGTAATGAAGCTTTCTTT	CASSPTKRNEAFF
TRBJ1-6	-	-	TRBV7-2	TGTGCCAGCAGCTTAGTACAGCTCAATTCACCCCTCCACTTT	CASSLVQLNSPLHF
TRBJ1-2	-	-	TRBV7-2	TGTGCCAGCAGCTTGGGGCAGAGCTATGGCTACACCTTC	CASSLGQSYGYTF
TRBJ2-2	-	TRBD1	TRBV2	TGTGCCAGCAGCCGGGACAGGGACACCGGGGAGCTGTTTTTT	CASSRDRDTGELFF